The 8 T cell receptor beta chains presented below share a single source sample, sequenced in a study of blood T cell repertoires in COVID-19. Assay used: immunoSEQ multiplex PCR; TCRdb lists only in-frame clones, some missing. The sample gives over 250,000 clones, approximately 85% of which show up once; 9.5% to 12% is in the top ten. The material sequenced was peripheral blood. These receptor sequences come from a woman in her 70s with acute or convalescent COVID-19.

CDR3 region: CASSQTPGQGYHTEAFF. The DNA of the CDR3 is TGCGCCAGCAGCCAGACCCCGGGACAGGGATACCACACTGAAGCTTTCTTT. This chain uses TRBV5-1 with TRBJ1-1; 9 bases align to TRBD1. Germline V gene data show CDR1 as SGHRS and CDR2 as YFSETQ. The CDR3 is made up of 17 amino acids. With V trimmed by 4 bases and J by 3 bases, 13 bases remained unmatched.

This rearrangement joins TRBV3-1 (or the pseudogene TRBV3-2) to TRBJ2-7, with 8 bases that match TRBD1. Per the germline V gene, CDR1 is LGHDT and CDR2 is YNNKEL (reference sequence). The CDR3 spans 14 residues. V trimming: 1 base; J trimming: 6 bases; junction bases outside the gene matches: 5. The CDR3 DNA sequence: TGTGCCAGCAGCCAAGTAAGGGACAGGTCCGAGCAGTACTTC. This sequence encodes CASSQVRDRSEQYF.

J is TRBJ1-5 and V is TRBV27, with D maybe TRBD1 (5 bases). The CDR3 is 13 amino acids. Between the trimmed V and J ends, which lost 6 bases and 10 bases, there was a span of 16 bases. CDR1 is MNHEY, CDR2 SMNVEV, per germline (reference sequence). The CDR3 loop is CASSLDSSGPQHF. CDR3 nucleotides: TGTGCCAGCAGCTTAGACAGTTCCGGACCCCAGCATTTT.

DNA for the CDR3: TGTGCCAGCAGCTCCCGACAGGGCGGCTACACCTTC. Its protein is CASSSRQGGYTF. The chain carries TRBV11-1 and TRBJ1-2; 7 nucleotides line up with TRBD1. J gave up 8 bases and V 4 bases, and 4 bases lay outside the gene matches. Germline CDR1 and CDR2: SGHAT and FQDESV (reference sequence). This CDR3 spans 12 amino acids.

The CDR3 protein is CASSYAEDRTEAFF. The CDR3 nucleotides read TGTGCCAGCAGTTACGCGGAAGATCGCACTGAAGCTTTCTTT. The genes are TRBV6-6 and TRBJ1-1; D is undetermined. Germline V gene data show CDR1 as MNHNY and CDR2 as SVGAGI (reference sequence). The V gene lost 2 bases and the J gene lost 4 bases, with 11 bases spanning the gap. This CDR3 region has 14 residues.

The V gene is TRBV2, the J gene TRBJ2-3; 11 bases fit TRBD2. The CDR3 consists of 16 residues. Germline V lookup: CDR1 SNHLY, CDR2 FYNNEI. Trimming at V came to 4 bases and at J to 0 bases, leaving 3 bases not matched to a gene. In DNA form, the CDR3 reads TGTGCCAGCAGTGCCGGGACTAGCGGTAGCACAGATACGCAGTATTTT. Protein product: CASSAGTSGSTDTQYF.

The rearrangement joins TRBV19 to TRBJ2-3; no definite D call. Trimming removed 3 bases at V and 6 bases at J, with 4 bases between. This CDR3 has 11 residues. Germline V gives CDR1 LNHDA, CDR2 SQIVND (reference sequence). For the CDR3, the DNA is TGTGCCAGTAGTATCCTCGATACGCAGTATTTT. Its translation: CASSILDTQYF.

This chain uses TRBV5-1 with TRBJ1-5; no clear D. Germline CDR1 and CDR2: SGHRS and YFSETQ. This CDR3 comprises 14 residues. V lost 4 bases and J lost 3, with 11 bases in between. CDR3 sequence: CASSAGGDNQPQHF. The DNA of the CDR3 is TGCGCCAGCAGCGCCGGAGGAGACAATCAGCCCCAGCATTTT.